Below, 24 T cell receptor beta chains from the same sample are listed, as sequenced in a study (dated by TCRdb to about 2015). The method was 5' RACE. The sequencer was an Illumina MiSeq. TCRdb trimmed public reads at Q25 via fastp, called clones via MiXCR and kept in-frame beta chains. Entries are consolidated by CDR3 protein sequence, retaining the most common genes and DNA. This sample comprises roughly 8,500 distinct CDR3 sequences, less than 60% of them detected only once. The biggest ten clones account for 2.9% of the sample. Cells that were CD4+CD25+CD127-/low were isolated as Tregs. Sequencing input: Tregs sorted from a lymph node. These receptors all come from a female donor with breast cancer.

Of note for this clonotype: A junction end diverges from the germline sequence, so it may reflect a read error. The chain uses TRBV9 and TRBJ1-2; D is uncertain. Germline V gives CDR1 SGDLS, CDR2 YYNGEE. This CDR3 comprises 9 residues. This CDR3 is CASSPSAGF. CDR3 DNA sequence: TGTGCCAGCAGCCCATCAGCGGGGTTC. Full variable domain (missing parts from reference TRBV9 and TRBJ1-2): DSGVTQTPKHLITATGQRVTLRCSPRSGDLSVYWYQQSLDQGLQFLIQYYNGEERAKGNILERFSAQQFPDLHSELNLSSLELGDSALYFCASSPSAGFGSGTRLTVV.

The chain recombines TRBV9 with TRBJ2-2; 12 nucleotides line up with TRBD1. The CDR3 consists of 16 residues. V gave up 4 bases and J gave up 6 bases; unmatched junction bases: 7. The V gene's germline CDR1 is SGDLS and CDR2 YYNGEE. CDR3 coding DNA: TGTGCCAGCAGCCCCGGGACAGGGGGCTCGGCCGGGGAGCTGTTTTTT. This encodes CASSPGTGGSAGELFF.

This sequence joins TRBV12-3 or TRBV12-4 and TRBJ1-2; possible D gene TRBD1, 5 bases. Trimming stripped 7 bases from V and 7 bases from J, with 16 bases between. The CDR3 is made up of 13 amino acids. In nucleotides, the CDR3 is TGTGCCAGCAACAAGGGGCCCTTGAGTGGCTACACCTTC. Residues: CASNKGPLSGYTF.

The J gene is TRBJ2-5, the V gene TRBV20-1; 11 bases line up with TRBD2. The CDR3 is made up of 14 amino acids. V lost 0 bases and J lost 10; bases outside the gene matches: 7. Germline CDR1 reads DFQATT; CDR2 reads SNEGSKA (reference sequence). CDR3 sequence: CSARDLLAGEGQYF. CDR3 in DNA: TGCAGTGCTAGAGATTTACTAGCGGGAGAGGGCCAGTACTTC.

This sequence joins TRBV7-6 and TRBJ2-3; 11 bases fit TRBD2. Trimming at V came to 6 bases and at J to 0 bases, leaving 8 bases not matched to a gene. The CDR3 runs to 17 residues. CDR1 SGHVS and CDR2 FNYEAQ come from the germline V gene. CDR3 DNA: TGTGCCAGCAGTGATAGCGGGGGGGACGCAAGCACAGATACGCAGTATTTT. It codes for CASSDSGGDASTDTQYF. The full variable domain, its missing parts supplied by reference TRBV7-6 and TRBJ2-3, is GAGVSQSPRYKVTKRGQDVALRCDPISGHVSLYWYRQALGQGPEFLTYFNYEAQQDKSGLPNDRFSAERPEGSISTLTIQRTEQRDSAMYRCASSDSGGDASTDTQYFGPGTRLTVL.

This clonotype was detected a few times. V is TRBV6-5 and J is TRBJ2-7; a weak D match, TRBD1 (5 bases). Germline V gene lookup returns CDR1 MNHEY and CDR2 SVGAGI. Trimming took 0 bases from V and 3 from J, leaving 9 bases between them. CDR3 length: 14 amino acids. The CDR3 is CASSYSSRVYEQYF. In DNA form, the CDR3 reads TGTGCCAGCAGTTACTCGTCCAGGGTCTACGAGCAGTACTTC.

This chain uses TRBV6-5 with TRBJ2-2; a weak D match, TRBD1 (6 bases). Germline values: CDR1 MNHEY, CDR2 SVGAGI. CDR3 length: 14 amino acids. V lost 6 bases and J lost 6, with 14 bases in between. The CDR3 reads CASRLSGVAGELFF. CDR3 bases: TGTGCCAGCAGACTCTCAGGGGTCGCCGGGGAGCTGTTTTTT.

The gene calls are TRBV27 and TRBJ2-7; 8 nucleotides agree with TRBD2. Germline CDR1 MNHEY, CDR2 SMNVEV (reference sequence). The CDR3 consists of 15 residues. The V segment lost 0 bases and the J segment 4 bases; nucleotides outside the gene matches: 5. The CDR3 reads CASSLSGSGAYEQYF. The CDR3 DNA reads TGTGCCAGCAGTTTATCGGGTAGCGGGGCTTACGAGCAGTACTTC.

This clonotype was counted a few times. The chain uses TRBV20-1 and TRBJ2-5, with a tentative D call TRBD2 (7 bases). V was clipped by 0 bases and J by 5 bases, with 22 bases between them. This CDR3 has 17 amino acids. Germline V gives CDR1 DFQATT, CDR2 SNEGSKA (reference sequence). Written as DNA, the CDR3 is TGCAGTGCTAGAGACCGCAGGGGCGGGAGTACACCGGAGACCCAGTACTTC. Translating it yields CSARDRRGGSTPETQYF.

V is TRBV9 and J is TRBJ2-1; 13 bases align to TRBD2. Germline V gene sequence: CDR1 SGDLS, CDR2 YYNGEE. With 0 bases clipped from V and 8 bases from J, the junction kept 2 bases outside the gene matches. This CDR3 has 15 residues. CDR3 loop: CASSVGTSGSDEQFF. The CDR3 DNA sequence: TGTGCCAGCAGCGTAGGGACTAGCGGGAGTGATGAGCAGTTCTTC.

The chain employs TRBV15 and TRBJ2-1; D unclear. The CDR3 has 16 amino acids. Trimming pared 8 bases from V and 0 bases from J, leaving 17 bases between. Germline V gene lookup returns CDR1 LNHNV and CDR2 YYDKDF (reference sequence). The CDR3 nucleotides read TGTGCCACCCGGGCCCCAGCTACTATCTCCTACAATGAGCAGTTCTTC. Its protein is CATRAPATISYNEQFF. Drawing the rest from reference TRBV15 and TRBJ2-1, the complete variable domain is DAMVIQNPRYQVTQFGKPVTLSCSQTLNHNVMYWYQQKSSQAPKLLFHYYDKDFNNEADTPDNFQSRRPNTSFCFLDIRSPGLGDTAMYLCATRAPATISYNEQFFGPGTRLTVL.

With respect to this clonotype: The germline gene is not matched at one end of the junction; a read error may be the cause. V and J are TRBV5-6 and TRBJ2-2; D not certain. The CDR3 runs 11 residues. The germline CDR1 and CDR2 sequences are SGHDT and YYEEEE. The CDR3 sequence is CASINTGELFF. CDR3 DNA: TGTGCCAGCATCAACACAGGGGAGCTGTTTTTT.

The gene calls are TRBV29-1 and TRBJ2-1; unclear D gene. The CDR3 consists of 13 residues. V dropped 2 bases and J dropped 2 bases, with 7 bases sitting between them. The germline CDR1 and CDR2 sequences are SQVTM and ANQGSEA. CDR3: CSVERATYNEQFF. CDR3 nucleotides: TGCAGCGTTGAAAGAGCTACCTACAATGAGCAGTTCTTC.

The chain recombines TRBV12-3 or TRBV12-4 with TRBJ2-4; 7 nucleotides agree with TRBD1. The J segment lost 9 bases and the V segment lost 3 bases, leaving 11 bases of the junction unmatched. The CDR3 spans 15 residues. The CDR3 DNA follows: TGTGCCAGCAGTTTGGTGAACAGGGGCTGGGGCATTCAGTACTTC. Residues: CASSLVNRGWGIQYF.

This clonotype was detected only once. The chain joins TRBV5-1 to TRBJ2-1; D may be TRBD1 or TRBD2 (5 bases each). The V gene's germline CDR1 is SGHRS and CDR2 YFSETQ. The CDR3 consists of 16 residues. Trimming pared 3 bases from V and 3 bases from J, leaving 16 bases between. CDR3 bases: TGCGCCAGCAGCTGGGGACCACGAGGGGACTACAATGAGCAGTTCTTC. The encoded protein is CASSWGPRGDYNEQFF.

This clonotype was observed a handful of times. The chain couples TRBV5-1 to TRBJ2-4, with D hard to call. The CDR3 runs 14 residues. Trimming removed 4 bases at V and 0 bases at J, with 8 bases between. Germline V gene sequence: CDR1 SGHRS, CDR2 YFSETQ. The CDR3 here is CASSQTEAKNIQYF. CDR3 DNA: TGCGCCAGCAGCCAAACCGAAGCCAAAAACATTCAGTACTTC.

V and J are TRBV20-1 and TRBJ1-1; D gene ambiguous. The CDR3 totals 16 residues. From germline, CDR1 is DFQATT and CDR2 SNEGSKA (reference sequence). Trimming took off 1 base at V and 6 bases at J, with 21 bases between the two ends. CDR3 sequence (DNA): TGCAGTGCTAGAGTCGGCTCATTCCGAGGAAGAGCTGAAGCTTTCTTT. This translates into CSARVGSFRGRAEAFF.

This clonotype is categorized as medium-sized (0.01 to 0.1%). The chain has TRBV6-5 and TRBJ2-3; D gene unclear. V lost 5 bases to trimming and J lost 2 bases, with 14 bases between them. Germline lookup yields CDR1 MNHEY and CDR2 SVGAGI. This CDR3 spans 15 amino acids. The DNA of the CDR3 is TGTGCCAGCAGTGCCGACATAGACAACACAGATACGCAGTATTTT. This gives the protein CASSADIDNTDTQYF.

In DNA, the CDR3 is TGTGCCAGCTCCATCCAGGGACTAGCGGGAGGGTTTGAGCAGTTCTTC. Its protein is CASSIQGLAGGFEQFF. The rearrangement uses TRBV12-3 or TRBV12-4 and TRBJ2-1; TRBD2 aligns across 16 bases. Trimming at V came to 8 bases and at J to 9 bases, leaving 10 bases not matched to a gene. This CDR3 region has 16 residues.

V gene TRBV5-1 combines with J gene TRBJ2-1; 7 bases are shared with TRBD1. V shed 1 base, J shed 9 bases, and the junction held 7 bases outside the gene matches. Germline V gene data show CDR1 as SGHRS and CDR2 as YFSETQ. The CDR3 spans 14 residues. In DNA, the CDR3 is TGCGCCAGCAGCTTGCCGGGACAGTCCAGTGAGCAGTTCTTC. Amino acid sequence: CASSLPGQSSEQFF. The entire variable domain, with the rest obtained from reference TRBV5-1 and TRBJ2-1, is as follows: KAGVTQTPRYLIKTRGQQVTLSCSPISGHRSVSWYQQTPGQGLQFLFEYFSETQRNKGNFPGRFSGRQFSNSRSEMNVSTLELGDSALYLCASSLPGQSSEQFFGPGTRLTVL.

The CDR3 sequence: CASSSGTGNQPQHF. In nucleotides, the CDR3 is TGCGCCAGCAGCTCCGGGACAGGTAATCAGCCCCAGCATTTT. The chain carries TRBV5-1 and TRBJ1-5; TRBD1 aligns across 8 bases. Losses at the gene ends were 3 bases for V and 4 bases for J; bases not matched to a gene: 3. CDR1 and CDR2 from the germline V gene are SGHRS and YFSETQ. This CDR3 region has 14 residues.

This clonotype came up a few times. This sequence joins TRBV29-1 and TRBJ2-7, with D tentatively TRBD1 or TRBD2 (5 bases each). Germline CDR1 is SQVTM and CDR2 is ANQGSEA. The CDR3 spans 15 residues. Deletions cut 2 bases from V and 0 bases from J, with 14 bases between. The CDR3 here is CSVELTGTSSYEQYF. The CDR3 bases are TGCAGCGTTGAATTAACCGGGACGTCCTCCTACGAGCAGTACTTC.

V and J are TRBV9 and TRBJ2-7, with D perhaps matching TRBD1 or TRBD2 (7 bases each). There are 15 residues in the CDR3. In germline, CDR1 is SGDLS, CDR2 YYNGEE. Between the trimmed V and J ends, which lost 4 bases and 3 bases, there was a span of 17 bases. The CDR3 DNA reads TGTGCCAGCAGCCCAGGGGGGGACACCGACTACGAGCAGTACTTC. It yields the protein CASSPGGDTDYEQYF.

J is TRBJ2-5 and V is TRBV12-3 or TRBV12-4; no reliable D call. This CDR3 comprises 13 residues. V lost 1 base and J lost 5, with 8 bases in between. For the CDR3, the DNA is TGTGCCAGCAGTTTAGACCGAACGGAGACCCAGTACTTC. Translating gives CASSLDRTETQYF.